Shown below are 27 T cell receptor beta chains from a single sample sequenced in a study of T cells in Graves' hyperthyroidism and ophthalmopathy. RNA transcripts provided the source from which TCR beta CDR3 regions were amplified. The HTBI primer set drove a first-round RT-PCR of the TCR CDR3. Using its own MiXCR run on the multiplex PCR reads, TCRdb lists one record per CDR3 protein. This sample has around 600,000 distinct CDR3 sequences, with about a sixth found just once. Material for sequencing was blood. Receptors were obtained from a woman between 25 and 40 years old with Graves' hyperthyroidism.

This clonotype came up a few times. This chain links TRBV9 with TRBJ2-1; TRBD2 aligns across 14 bases. The germline V gene has CDR1 SGDLS and CDR2 YYNGEE. The CDR3 loop spans 15 amino acids. The V gene end was trimmed by 4 bases and the J gene end by 8 bases; junction bases not matched to a gene: 5. For the CDR3, the DNA is TGTGCCAGCAGCCAGGGACTAGCGGGAGTCGATGAGCAGTTCTTC. Protein sequence: CASSQGLAGVDEQFF.

This clonotype came up many times. The CDR3 loop is CAISESGLATGYTF. DNA for the CDR3: TGTGCCATCAGTGAGTCGGGCCTCGCTACTGGCTACACCTTC. The V gene is TRBV10-3, the J gene TRBJ1-2, with D uncertain. This CDR3 comprises 14 residues. V lost 0 bases to trimming and J lost 7 bases, with 12 bases between them. Germline CDR1 is ENHRY and CDR2 is SYGVKD.

The chain uses TRBV27 and TRBJ1-1; TRBD1 might be the D (5 bases). CDR3 length equals 11 residues. CDR1 MNHEY and CDR2 SMNVEV come from the germline V gene (reference sequence). The V gene lost 6 bases and the J gene lost 8 bases, with 10 bases spanning the gap. The CDR3 DNA sequence: TGTGCCAGCAGGGACTACAGGGAAGCTTTCTTT. This translates into CASRDYREAFF.

The table lists this clonotype with many counts. V and J are TRBV28 and TRBJ2-7; the match to TRBD2 covers 14 bases. In germline, CDR1 is MDHEN, CDR2 SYDVKM. Trimming took 4 bases from V and 2 from J; bases not matched to a gene: 10. The CDR3 has 18 amino acids. The CDR3 protein is CASSSPGLAGGLAYEQYF. The CDR3 nucleotides are TGTGCCAGCAGTTCTCCCGGACTAGCGGGAGGACTGGCCTACGAGCAGTACTTC.

The CDR3, as DNA: TGTGCCAGTAGTATTCTGCTTACCTGGACCGTAGCCTACGAGCAGTACTTC. Translating it yields CASSILLTWTVAYEQYF. J is TRBJ2-7 and V is TRBV19; D is unclear. Trimming stripped 3 bases from V and 2 bases from J, with 20 bases between. CDR1 is LNHDA and CDR2 is SQIVND in the germline V gene (reference sequence). The CDR3 sequence is 17 residues long.

At least ten counts were recorded for this clonotype. The chain is built from TRBV5-1 and TRBJ1-1; D call uncertain. V lost 6 bases to trimming and J lost 0 bases, with 9 bases between them. Germline CDR1 reads SGHRS; CDR2 reads YFSETQ. The CDR3 is 13 amino acids. Here the CDR3 DNA reads TGCGCCAGCAACGTGGACGTGAACACTGAAGCTTTCTTT. It codes for CASNVDVNTEAFF.

J is TRBJ2-3 and V is TRBV27, with TRBD2 matching over 7 bases. CDR3 size: 17 residues. Per germline, CDR1 MNHEY and CDR2 SMNVEV (reference sequence). J lost 1 base, V lost 2 bases, and 9 bases had no gene match. CDR3: CASSLAVRGERTDTQYF. The CDR3 nucleotides are TGTGCCAGCAGTTTAGCAGTTCGGGGGGAGCGCACAGATACGCAGTATTTT.

This clonotype appeared many times. This chain links TRBV28 with TRBJ1-4; perhaps TRBD1 as D (6 bases). The germline gives CDR1 MDHEN, CDR2 SYDVKM. V was pared by 5 bases and J by 4 bases, with 11 bases between. This CDR3 spans 14 amino acids. The CDR3 region has the DNA TGTGCCAGCAGTCCAGGGGTGGGTAATGAAAAACTGTTTTTT. Its translation is CASSPGVGNEKLFF.

This clonotype was seen repeatedly, ten times or more. The rearrangement joins TRBV19 to TRBJ2-7, with 10 bases matching TRBD1. CDR3 length equals 16 residues. Germline V gene sequence: CDR1 LNHDA, CDR2 SQIVND (reference sequence). J gave up 2 bases and V 7 bases, and 11 bases lay outside the gene matches. This CDR3 is CASTAGTGALPYEQYF. Here the CDR3 DNA reads TGTGCCAGTACTGCCGGGACAGGGGCCCTTCCCTACGAGCAGTACTTC.

The sample holds many counts of this clonotype. The rearrangement joins TRBV19 to TRBJ2-7, with TRBD2 identical over 9 bases. J was trimmed by 2 bases and V by 5 bases; bases with no gene match: 4. The germline gives CDR1 LNHDA, CDR2 SQIVND (reference sequence). The CDR3 runs 14 residues. CDR3: CASSGGLATYEQYF. The CDR3 DNA reads as TGTGCCAGTAGTGGGGGACTAGCTACCTACGAGCAGTACTTC.

This clonotype was counted many times. This sequence joins TRBV2 and TRBJ2-1, with D uncertain. Germline V gene lookup returns CDR1 SNHLY and CDR2 FYNNEI. V shed 3 bases and J shed 2 bases, with 8 bases lying between them. The length of the CDR3 is 14 residues. Here the CDR3 reads CASSEVGPYNEQFF. The CDR3, as DNA: TGTGCCAGCAGTGAGGTGGGCCCCTACAATGAGCAGTTCTTC.

This clonotype has a single count. The rearrangement uses TRBV10-3 and TRBJ1-2; D perhaps matches TRBD1 (5 bases). CDR3 length: 14 amino acids. V was pared by 1 base and J by 6 bases, with 12 bases between. Germline values: CDR1 ENHRY, CDR2 SYGVKD. The CDR3 is CAISEWRGGDGYTF. The CDR3 region has the DNA TGTGCCATCAGTGAGTGGAGGGGAGGAGATGGCTACACCTTC.

This clonotype occurred many times. The chain is built from TRBV28 and TRBJ2-3; 12 nucleotides agree with TRBD2. From germline, CDR1 is MDHEN and CDR2 SYDVKM. Trimming cost V 5 bases and J 2 bases; bases outside gene matches: 5. The CDR3 extends over 16 amino acids. CDR3 protein: CASSRGLAGYTDTQYF. CDR3 coding DNA: TGTGCCAGCAGTCGAGGACTAGCGGGATACACAGATACGCAGTATTTT. Full variable domain (outside the CDR3, taken from reference TRBV28 and TRBJ2-3): DVKVTQSSRYLVKRTGEKVFLECVQDMDHENMFWYRQDPGLGLRLIYFSYDVKMKEKGDIPEGYSVSREKKERFSLILESASTNQTSMYLCASSRGLAGYTDTQYFGPGTRLTVL.

This clonotype was seen ten or more times. The gene calls are TRBV7-9 and TRBJ2-1; 9 bases are a match to TRBD1. Germline CDR1 is SEHNR and CDR2 is FQNEAQ (reference sequence). This CDR3 is 14 amino acids long. Trimming at V came to 1 base and at J to 8 bases, leaving 3 bases not matched to a gene. The CDR3 region is CASSLGQGGHEQFF. CDR3 nucleotides: TGTGCCAGCAGCTTAGGACAGGGGGGCCATGAGCAGTTCTTC.

There are many counts of this clonotype. The gene calls are TRBV5-1 and TRBJ2-3, with D possibly being TRBD2 (5 bases). V shed 4 bases and J shed 5 bases, with 14 bases lying between them. The CDR3 covers 14 residues. From germline, CDR1 is SGHRS and CDR2 YFSETQ. CDR3 loop: CASSPPGLIDTQYF. Here the CDR3 DNA reads TGCGCCAGCAGCCCGCCCGGACTCATAGATACGCAGTATTTT. The full variable domain, in which reference TRBV5-1 and TRBJ2-3 provide the parts outside the CDR3, is KAGVTQTPRYLIKTRGQQVTLSCSPISGHRSVSWYQQTPGQGLQFLFEYFSETQRNKGNFPGRFSGRQFSNSRSEMNVSTLELGDSALYLCASSPPGLIDTQYFGPGTRLTVL.

The chain links TRBV5-6 to TRBJ1-1; the D gene is possibly TRBD1 (5 bases). V was pared by 4 bases and J by 4 bases, with 14 bases between. Per the germline V gene, CDR1 is SGHDT and CDR2 is YYEEEE. The length of the CDR3 is 14 residues. CDR3 sequence (DNA): TGTGCCAGCAGCCGGGGTTGGGGGGGCACTGAAGCTTTCTTT. This codes for CASSRGWGGTEAFF.

This clonotype was found many times. The chain uses TRBV6-5 and TRBJ1-2, with TRBD1 identical over 9 bases. Germline trimming cut 2 bases from V and 4 bases from J; bases unmatched to any gene: 5. This CDR3 has 15 amino acids. Germline V gene sequence: CDR1 MNHEY, CDR2 SVGAGI. The CDR3 sequence: CASSYRGQGIYGYTF. DNA for the CDR3: TGTGCCAGCAGTTACCGAGGACAGGGGATCTATGGCTACACCTTC.

To note about this clonotype: A much larger clone differs by one base, so this may be a read error. V usage is TRBV5-1 and J usage is TRBJ2-7; TRBD2 might be the D (6 bases). CDR1 and CDR2 (germline): SGHRS, YFSETQ. V was trimmed by 3 bases and J by 5 bases, leaving 9 bases between them. The CDR3 contains 12 residues. The CDR3 loop is CASSSGVDEQYF. The CDR3 region has the DNA TGCGCCAGCAGCTCGGGGGTAGACGAGCAGTACTTC.

This clonotype was seen many times. The chain uses TRBV6-1 and TRBJ2-2; 8 nucleotides match TRBD1. There are 15 residues in the CDR3. CDR1 is MNHNS and CDR2 is SASEGT in the germline V gene. Trimming removed 5 bases from V and 0 bases from J; junction bases left unmatched: 2. DNA of the CDR3: TGTGCCAGCAGTAAGACAGGGGCGAACACCGGGGAGCTGTTTTTT. Amino acid sequence: CASSKTGANTGELFF.

The CDR3 DNA reads as TGTGCCACCAGTGATTTTAACAGAGCCTATGGCTACACCTTC. Translating it yields CATSDFNRAYGYTF. The V gene is TRBV24-1, the J gene TRBJ1-2; D unclear. The germline V gene has CDR1 KGHDR and CDR2 SFDVKD. V shed 1 base and J shed 4 bases, with 9 bases lying between them. The CDR3 contains 14 residues.

This clonotype was seen repeatedly, ten times or more. This sequence joins TRBV10-3 and TRBJ1-2; D remains unclear. CDR3 size: 14 residues. Trimming removed 1 base from V and 4 bases from J, with 10 bases in between. CDR1 is ENHRY, CDR2 SYGVKD, per germline. Written as DNA, the CDR3 is TGTGCCATCAGTGAGTTGGACTTCGGCTATGGCTACACCTTC. This translates into CAISELDFGYGYTF.

This clonotype was counted a few times. This chain joins TRBV6-5 and TRBJ2-3; 9 bases are a match to TRBD2. CDR1 is MNHEY and CDR2 is SVGAGI in the germline V gene. The CDR3 contains 15 residues. V was clipped by 4 bases and J by 5 bases; unmatched bases: 7. CDR3 in DNA: TGTGCCAGCAGTTGGGCGGGAGGGCCAGGAGATACGCAGTATTTT. This gives the protein CASSWAGGPGDTQYF.

This clonotype was seen at least ten times. The rearrangement uses TRBV5-1 and TRBJ2-2, with D maybe TRBD2 (5 bases). The CDR3 runs to 16 residues. Trimming removed 0 bases from V and 4 bases from J, with 13 bases in between. Germline V gene lookup returns CDR1 SGHRS and CDR2 YFSETQ. This chain's CDR3 is CASSLGSSRGTGELFF. The CDR3 DNA reads TGCGCCAGCAGCTTGGGTTCTAGCAGAGGCACCGGGGAGCTGTTTTTT.

This clonotype was observed many times. The V gene is TRBV5-6, the J gene TRBJ2-7; D unresolved. V was pared by 0 bases and J by 6 bases, with 10 bases between. The germline V gene encodes CDR1 SGHDT and CDR2 YYEEEE. The CDR3 runs to 13 residues. This CDR3 reads CASSLDGPSEQYF. Written as DNA, the CDR3 is TGTGCCAGCAGCTTGGACGGGCCGTCCGAGCAGTACTTC.

This clonotype showed up just a few times. V is TRBV3-1 and J is TRBJ1-3; D ambiguous. V was trimmed by 6 bases and J by 2 bases, leaving 11 bases between them. Germline values: CDR1 LGHDT, CDR2 YNNKEL (reference sequence). The CDR3 loop spans 14 amino acids. CDR3 sequence reads: CASRKEGPGNTIYF. CDR3 nucleotide sequence: TGTGCCAGCAGAAAAGAGGGCCCTGGAAACACCATATATTTT.

This clonotype showed up many times. The chain's CDR3 is CASSLTLGGAGTDTQYF. Here the CDR3 DNA reads TGTGCCAGCAGCTTAACCCTCGGGGGGGCGGGCACAGATACGCAGTATTTT. The chain recombines TRBV7-2 with TRBJ2-3, with TRBD2 matching 8 bases. CDR1 and CDR2 from the germline V gene are SGHTA and FQGNSA. The J segment lost 1 base and the V segment lost 2 bases, leaving 8 bases of the junction unmatched. The CDR3 loop spans 17 amino acids.

This clonotype came up many times. The chain has TRBV12-3 or TRBV12-4 and TRBJ2-2; TRBD2 aligns across 8 bases. The CDR3 is 18 amino acids. The J segment lost 7 bases and the V segment lost 7 bases, leaving 20 bases of the junction unmatched. The CDR3, as DNA: TGTGCCAGCAAGCCTGAGCGGGATGGGCTAGCGGGTTTCGGGGAGCTGTTTTTT. Its translation: CASKPERDGLAGFGELFF.